Sequencing of this T cell receptor beta chain was carried out in a study of T cell repertoires in cytomegalovirus infection. Study-wide points: Summed frequency of public TCR beta families distinguished CMV carriers with the relevant HLA.

Via MiXCR, TCRdb re-called the reads, giving one row per CDR3 protein. The table includes around 320,000 distinct CDR3 sequences, over 7.5% detected once. This CDR3 region has 13 residues. Trimming left V 4 bases short and J 3 bases short, with 8 bases between. Germline V gene lookup returns CDR1 SGHNT and CDR2 YYREEE (reference sequence). This clonotype has just a few counts. Its specificity is unknown. The V and J genes are TRBV5-4 and TRBJ1-3; the D is unclear. The TCR sequence derives from a human donor in good health (CMV status not recorded). Some clones in this sample may be carry-over from other donors' samples. The sequencing sample was made of PBMCs. Here the CDR3 reads CASSPTHGNTIYF. In DNA, the CDR3 is TGTGCCAGCAGCCCAACTCATGGAAACACCATATATTTT.